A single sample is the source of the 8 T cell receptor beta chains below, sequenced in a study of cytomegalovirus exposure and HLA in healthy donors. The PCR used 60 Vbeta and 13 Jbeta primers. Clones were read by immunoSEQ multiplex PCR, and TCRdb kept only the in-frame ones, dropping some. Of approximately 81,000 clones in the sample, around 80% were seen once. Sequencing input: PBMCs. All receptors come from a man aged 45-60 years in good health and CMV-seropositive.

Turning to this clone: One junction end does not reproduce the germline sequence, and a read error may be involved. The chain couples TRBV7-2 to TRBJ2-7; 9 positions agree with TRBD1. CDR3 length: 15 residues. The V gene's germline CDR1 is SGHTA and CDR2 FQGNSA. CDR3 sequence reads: CASSANRGRSSEQYF. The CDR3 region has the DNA TGTGCCAGCAGCGCAAACAGGGGGCGATCCTCCGAGCAGTACTTC.

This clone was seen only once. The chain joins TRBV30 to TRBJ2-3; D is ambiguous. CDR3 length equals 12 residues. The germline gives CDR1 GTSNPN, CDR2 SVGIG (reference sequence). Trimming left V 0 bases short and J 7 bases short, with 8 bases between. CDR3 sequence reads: CAWSVSGYTQYF. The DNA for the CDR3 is TGTGCCTGGAGTGTATCAGGTTATACGCAGTATTTT.

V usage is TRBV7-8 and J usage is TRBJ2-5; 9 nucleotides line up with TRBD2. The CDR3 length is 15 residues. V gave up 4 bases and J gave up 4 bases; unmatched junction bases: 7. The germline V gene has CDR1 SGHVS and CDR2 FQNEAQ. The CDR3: CASSWASGIGETQYF. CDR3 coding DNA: TGTGCCAGCAGCTGGGCTAGCGGGATTGGAGAGACCCAGTACTTC.

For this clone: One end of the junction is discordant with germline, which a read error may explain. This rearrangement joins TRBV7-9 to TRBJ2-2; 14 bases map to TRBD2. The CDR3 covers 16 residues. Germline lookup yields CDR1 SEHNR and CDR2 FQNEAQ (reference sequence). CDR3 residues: CSSREGLAGAAGELFF. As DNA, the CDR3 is TGTTCCAGCAGGGAGGGACTAGCGGGAGCGGCCGGGGAGCTGTTTTTT.

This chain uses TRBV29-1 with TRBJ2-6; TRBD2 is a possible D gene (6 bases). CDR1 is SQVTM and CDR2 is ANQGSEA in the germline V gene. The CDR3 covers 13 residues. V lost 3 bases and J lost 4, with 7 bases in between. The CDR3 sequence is CSVEGGGANVLTF. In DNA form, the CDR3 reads TGCAGCGTTGAGGGGGGAGGGGCCAACGTCCTGACTTTC.

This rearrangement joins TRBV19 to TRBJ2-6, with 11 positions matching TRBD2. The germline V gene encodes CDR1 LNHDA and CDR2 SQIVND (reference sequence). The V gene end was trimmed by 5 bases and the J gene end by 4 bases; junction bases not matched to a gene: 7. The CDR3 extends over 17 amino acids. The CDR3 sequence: CASSVLAGALGANVLTF. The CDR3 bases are TGTGCCAGTAGTGTACTAGCGGGAGCTCTCGGGGCCAACGTCCTGACTTTC.

The CDR3 is CASSLDLQQPQHF. CDR3 coding DNA: TGTGCCAGCAGCTTAGATCTACAGCAGCCCCAGCATTTT. The genes are TRBV11-2 and TRBJ1-5; D gene uncertain. Trimming stripped 0 bases from V and 7 bases from J, with 7 bases between. The germline V gene has CDR1 SGHAT and CDR2 FQNNGV. The CDR3 covers 13 residues. Together with reference TRBV11-2 and TRBJ1-5, the CDR3 gives the full variable domain: EAGVAQSPRYKIIEKRQSVAFWCNPISGHATLYWYQQILGQGPKLLIQFQNNGVVDDSQLPKDRFSAERLKGVDSTLKIQPAKLEDSAVYLCASSLDLQQPQHFGDGTRLSIL.

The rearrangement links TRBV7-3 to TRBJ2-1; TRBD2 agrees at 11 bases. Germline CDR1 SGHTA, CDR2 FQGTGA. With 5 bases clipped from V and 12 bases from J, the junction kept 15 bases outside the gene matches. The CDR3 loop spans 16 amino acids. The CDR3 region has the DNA TGTGCCAGCAGCCCCCCGGGGTCACTAGCGGGAGTTGGGCAGTTCTTC. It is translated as CASSPPGSLAGVGQFF.